A selection of T cell receptor beta chains follows, all from one sample in a study of blood T cell repertoires in COVID-19. Profiled with immunoSEQ multiplex PCR; TCRdb holds only in-frame clones, not every one. The repertoire holds some 260,000 clones, with under 90% as singletons. Sequences were obtained from PBMCs or T cells enriched from blood (not recorded which). These TCRs come from a man aged 30-40 years with acute COVID-19. CDR3s include the opening cysteine and the closing phenylalanine or tryptophan. Fields, in order: D gene, J gene, clone size, V gene, CDR3 protein, CDR3 DNA. The D gene is left open where the match is weak. The size entry is marked missing in some rows and otherwise reads once, few, many or a size class.

NA	TRBJ2-2	NA	TRBV28	CASSGGGYGELFF	TGTGCCAGCAGTGGTGGGGGGTACGGGGAGCTGTTTTTT
TRBD1	TRBJ2-1	NA	TRBV5-4	CASSTRTGDNEQFF	TGTGCCAGCAGCACACGGACAGGAGATAATGAGCAGTTCTTC
NA	TRBJ1-5	NA	TRBV28	CASTTRVQPQHF	TGTGCCAGCACAACCCGGGTGCAGCCCCAGCATTTT
TRBD1	TRBJ1-1	many	TRBV12-3/TRBV12-4	CASSHGQVDAFF	TGTGCCAGCAGCCATGGACAGGTGGATGCTTTCTTT
TRBD1	TRBJ1-2	NA	TRBV9	CASSVGGTGLNYGYTF	TGTGCCAGCAGCGTAGGGGGGACAGGACTTAACTATGGCTACACCTTC
TRBD1	TRBJ1-2	NA	TRBV18	CASSPGQGLNYGYTF	TGTGCCAGCTCACCAGGACAGGGCCTTAACTATGGCTACACCTTC
TRBD1	TRBJ2-3	NA	TRBV7-3	CASSLGQLKTDTQYF	TGTGCCAGCAGCTTGGGACAGTTAAAGACAGATACGCAGTATTTT
NA	TRBJ1-2	NA	TRBV7-9	CASSLPSLGYTF	TGTGCCAGCAGCTTACCGAGCCTCGGCTACACCTTC
NA	TRBJ2-5	NA	TRBV9	CASSVKGGEETQYF	TGTGCCAGCAGCGTTAAAGGGGGGGAAGAGACCCAGTACTTC
NA	TRBJ1-4	NA	TRBV12-3/TRBV12-4	CASSFMREKLFF	TGTGCCAGCAGTTTTATGAGAGAAAAACTGTTTTTT